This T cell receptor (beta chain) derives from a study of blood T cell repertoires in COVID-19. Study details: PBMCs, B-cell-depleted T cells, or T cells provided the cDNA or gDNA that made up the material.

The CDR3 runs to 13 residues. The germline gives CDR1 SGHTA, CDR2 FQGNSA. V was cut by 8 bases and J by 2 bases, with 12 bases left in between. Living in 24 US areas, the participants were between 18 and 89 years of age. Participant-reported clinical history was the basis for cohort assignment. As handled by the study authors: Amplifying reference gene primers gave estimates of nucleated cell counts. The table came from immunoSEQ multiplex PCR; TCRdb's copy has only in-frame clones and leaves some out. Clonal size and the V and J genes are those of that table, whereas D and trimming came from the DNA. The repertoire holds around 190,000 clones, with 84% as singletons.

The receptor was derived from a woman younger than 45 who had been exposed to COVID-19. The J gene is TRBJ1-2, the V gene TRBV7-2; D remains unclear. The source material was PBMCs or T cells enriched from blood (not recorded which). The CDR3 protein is CASGLAGNYGYTF. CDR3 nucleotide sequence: TGTGCCAGCGGGCTTGCGGGAAACTATGGCTACACCTTC.